This T cell receptor beta chain was sequenced during a study of control samples from healthy donors and cancer patients. The method was immunoSEQ multiplex PCR; TCRdb's version includes in-frame clones alone and lacks a portion of them. The table records about 74,000 clones, more than 70% of them present only once. Sequencing was performed on blood. This clonotype was sampled from a woman aged 50 to 60 in good health.

The CDR3 region is CATSDRHRGRDGYTF. The CDR3 DNA sequence: TGTGCCACCAGTGACCGTCACAGGGGGCGAGATGGCTACACCTTC. The chain recombines TRBV24-1 with TRBJ1-2; 9 nucleotides align to TRBD1. The CDR3 consists of 15 residues. Germline V gene data show CDR1 as KGHDR and CDR2 as SFDVKD. V shed 4 bases and J 6 bases; nucleotides not matched to a gene: 8.